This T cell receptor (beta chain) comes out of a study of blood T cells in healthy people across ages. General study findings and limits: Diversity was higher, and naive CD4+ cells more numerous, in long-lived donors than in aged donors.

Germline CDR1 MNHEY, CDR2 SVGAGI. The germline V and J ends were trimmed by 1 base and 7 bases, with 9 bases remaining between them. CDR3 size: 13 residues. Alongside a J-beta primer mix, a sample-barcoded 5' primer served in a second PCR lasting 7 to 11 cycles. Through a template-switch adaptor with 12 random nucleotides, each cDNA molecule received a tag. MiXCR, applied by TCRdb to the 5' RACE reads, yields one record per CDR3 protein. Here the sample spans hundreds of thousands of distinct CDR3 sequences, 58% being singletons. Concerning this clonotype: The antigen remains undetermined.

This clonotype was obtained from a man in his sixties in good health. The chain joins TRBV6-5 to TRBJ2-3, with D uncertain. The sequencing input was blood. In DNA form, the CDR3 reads TGTGCCAGCAGTTACTTGGGCAGCCATACGCAGTATTTT. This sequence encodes CASSYLGSHTQYF.